This T cell receptor beta chain was recorded in a study of blood T cell repertoires in COVID-19. In the study overall: Acute and convalescent COVID-19 specimens originated in the United States, Italy and Spain. PBMCs, B-cell-depleted T cells, or T cells were the source of the cDNA or gDNA that made up the material.

Profiling relied on immunoSEQ multiplex PCR, and the TCRdb table lists in-frame clones only, not all of them. The repertoire holds fewer than 350,000 clones, with roughly 86% as singletons. CDR1 and CDR2 from the germline V gene are LGHDT and YNNKEL (reference sequence). The CDR3 covers 16 residues. The V end was cut by 4 bases, the J end by 1 base, with 14 bases between. The sequencing input was peripheral blood. This TCR derives from a woman in her twenties or thirties who had recovered from COVID-19. V and J are TRBV3-1 (or the pseudogene TRBV3-2) and TRBJ1-5; D not certain. In DNA, the CDR3 is TGTGCCAGCAGCCCCTCGGACTTGCCCAGCAATCAGCCCCAGCATTTT. It encodes CASSPSDLPSNQPQHF.